The text below deals with one T cell receptor (beta chain). Its target is not known. This entry is derived from a study of cytomegalovirus exposure and HLA in healthy donors. At the time of sampling, donors were nominally healthy, though unrecorded immune exposures were likely. General study results and limits: In an earlier analysis, productive rearrangement rates for most beta V segments clustered near 87% or 30%.

Use of 60 Vbeta and 13 Jbeta primers characterized the PCR. Sequenced by immunoSEQ multiplex PCR; TCRdb stores in-frame clones only, minus some. The sample holds some 150,000 clones, around three quarters seen once. The sequence derives from a woman aged 55-69 years in good health and CMV-seropositive. The sample taken for sequencing was PBMCs.

CDR3 protein: CASSSRVGEPMNTEAFF. CDR3 bases: TGTGCCAGCAGCTCTCGGGTAGGAGAGCCCATGAACACTGAAGCTTTCTTT. The gene calls are TRBV9 and TRBJ1-1; D gene ambiguous. V was clipped by 4 bases and J by 0 bases, with 19 bases between them. Per germline, CDR1 SGDLS and CDR2 YYNGEE. This CDR3 comprises 17 residues.